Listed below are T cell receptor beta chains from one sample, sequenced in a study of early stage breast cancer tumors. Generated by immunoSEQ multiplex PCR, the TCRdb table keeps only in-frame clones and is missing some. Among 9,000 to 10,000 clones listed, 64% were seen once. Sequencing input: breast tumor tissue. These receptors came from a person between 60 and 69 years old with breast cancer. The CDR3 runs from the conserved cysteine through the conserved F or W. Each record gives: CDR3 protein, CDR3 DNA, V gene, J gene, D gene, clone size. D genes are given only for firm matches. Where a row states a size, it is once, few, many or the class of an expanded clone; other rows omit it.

CDR3aa: CAWSTPLGTQYF
CDR3nt: TGTGCCTGGAGTACCCCTCTCGGGACCCAGTACTTC
v_gene: TRBV30
j_gene: TRBJ2-5
d_gene: NA
abundance: few

CDR3aa: CASSEGTAGNQPQHF
CDR3nt: TGTGCCAGCAGTGAAGGGACAGCCGGCAATCAGCCCCAGCATTTT
v_gene: TRBV2
j_gene: TRBJ1-5
d_gene: NA
abundance: NA

CDR3aa: CASSLLAGGEQYF
CDR3nt: TGTGCCAGCAGCTTGTTAGCGGGGGGCGAGCAGTACTTC
v_gene: TRBV5-4
j_gene: TRBJ2-7
d_gene: TRBD2
abundance: few

CDR3aa: CAISFTMAGDYGYTF
CDR3nt: TGTGCCATCAGCTTTACAATGGCGGGGGACTATGGCTACACCTTC
v_gene: TRBV10-3
j_gene: TRBJ1-2
d_gene: NA
abundance: NA

CDR3aa: CASSLGPGPGNTIYF
CDR3nt: TGCGCCAGCAGCTTGGGCCCAGGGCCAGGAAACACCATATATTTT
v_gene: TRBV5-1
j_gene: TRBJ1-3
d_gene: NA
abundance: NA

CDR3aa: CASSEGSTSGDQETQYF
CDR3nt: TGTGCCAGCAGTGAGGGTTCGACTAGCGGGGACCAAGAGACCCAGTACTTC
v_gene: TRBV6-4
j_gene: TRBJ2-5
d_gene: TRBD2
abundance: NA

CDR3aa: CASNEGAGQPQHF
CDR3nt: TGTGCCAGTAATGAGGGTGCCGGGCAGCCCCAGCATTTT
v_gene: TRBV19
j_gene: TRBJ1-5
d_gene: NA
abundance: few

CDR3aa: CASSFGVYTEAFF
CDR3nt: TGTGCCAGCAGCTTTGGGGTGTACACTGAAGCTTTCTTT
v_gene: TRBV7-3
j_gene: TRBJ1-1
d_gene: NA
abundance: NA

CDR3aa: CASSSQGMRAKNTQYF
CDR3nt: TGTGCCAGCAGTTCACAGGGAATGAGGGCTAAAAATACGCAGTATTTT
v_gene: TRBV28
j_gene: TRBJ2-3
d_gene: NA
abundance: once

CDR3aa: CASSTVGGSHNEQFF
CDR3nt: TGTGCCAGCAGTACCGTAGGCGGGAGCCACAATGAGCAGTTCTTC
v_gene: TRBV28
j_gene: TRBJ2-1
d_gene: TRBD2
abundance: large

CDR3aa: CASSVQGYTEAFF
CDR3nt: TGTGCCAGCAGCGTACAGGGGTACACTGAAGCTTTCTTT
v_gene: TRBV11-2
j_gene: TRBJ1-1
d_gene: TRBD1
abundance: NA

CDR3aa: CASSQLTPRDLAKNIQYF
CDR3nt: TGCGCCAGCAGTCAATTAACCCCCAGGGACCTAGCCAAAAACATTCAGTACTTC
v_gene: TRBV23-1
j_gene: TRBJ2-4
d_gene: NA
abundance: once

CDR3aa: CASRATLDRGGGTEAFF
CDR3nt: TGTGCCAGCAGGGCGACTTTGGACAGGGGGGGTGGCACTGAAGCTTTCTTT
v_gene: TRBV2
j_gene: TRBJ1-1
d_gene: TRBD1
abundance: few

CDR3aa: CASSLMGGTEAFF
CDR3nt: TGTGCCAGCAGCTTGATGGGAGGCACTGAAGCTTTCTTT
v_gene: TRBV7-3
j_gene: TRBJ1-1
d_gene: NA
abundance: once

CDR3aa: CASSLEIRTEAFF
CDR3nt: TGTGCCAGCAGTTTAGAAATTCGGACTGAAGCTTTCTTT
v_gene: TRBV7-3
j_gene: TRBJ1-1
d_gene: NA
abundance: NA

CDR3aa: CASSRPGENIQYF
CDR3nt: TGTGCCAGCAGCCGCCCGGGCGAAAACATTCAGTACTTC
v_gene: TRBV6-6
j_gene: TRBJ2-4
d_gene: NA
abundance: NA

CDR3aa: CAISESGYGYTF
CDR3nt: TGTGCCATCAGTGAGTCAGGGTATGGCTACACCTTC
v_gene: TRBV10-3
j_gene: TRBJ1-2
d_gene: NA
abundance: few

CDR3aa: CASSFSWTDTQYF
CDR3nt: TGTGCCAGCAGTTTCTCTTGGACGGATACGCAGTATTTT
v_gene: TRBV25-1
j_gene: TRBJ2-3
d_gene: NA
abundance: NA

CDR3aa: CASSLTGGAPDTQYF
CDR3nt: TGTGCCAGCAGTCTAACAGGGGGCGCCCCAGATACGCAGTATTTT
v_gene: TRBV27
j_gene: TRBJ2-3
d_gene: TRBD1
abundance: once

CDR3aa: CASSDTTSGRGSEQFF
CDR3nt: TGTGCCAGTAGTGATACTACTAGCGGGAGGGGGAGTGAGCAGTTCTTC
v_gene: TRBV19
j_gene: TRBJ2-1
d_gene: TRBD2
abundance: NA

CDR3aa: CASSPGQGYSPLHF
CDR3nt: TGTGCCAGCAGCCCGGGACAGGGTTATTCACCCCTCCACTTT
v_gene: TRBV5-6
j_gene: TRBJ1-6
d_gene: TRBD1
abundance: NA

CDR3aa: CASSLGPSSYNEQFF
CDR3nt: TGTGCCAGCAGCCTCGGGCCTAGCTCCTACAATGAGCAGTTCTTC
v_gene: TRBV7-6
j_gene: TRBJ2-1
d_gene: NA
abundance: NA

CDR3aa: CASSSGQTSREKLFF
CDR3nt: TGTGCCAGCAGTTCCGGACAGACGTCTAGGGAAAAACTGTTTTTT
v_gene: TRBV28
j_gene: TRBJ1-4
d_gene: NA
abundance: NA

CDR3aa: CASRLQENYGYTF
CDR3nt: TGTGCCAGCAGGTTACAGGAGAACTATGGCTACACCTTC
v_gene: TRBV2
j_gene: TRBJ1-2
d_gene: NA
abundance: NA

CDR3aa: CASSRTQGPETQYF
CDR3nt: TGCGCCAGCAGCCGCACACAGGGACCCGAGACCCAGTACTTC
v_gene: TRBV5-1
j_gene: TRBJ2-5
d_gene: NA
abundance: few

CDR3aa: CASSISTGASSNTEAFF
CDR3nt: TGTGCCAGTAGTATATCCACAGGGGCTTCTTCGAACACTGAAGCTTTCTTT
v_gene: TRBV19
j_gene: TRBJ1-1
d_gene: TRBD1
abundance: NA

CDR3aa: CASSLRRGHQYF
CDR3nt: TGTGCCAGCAGCTTAAGAAGGGGACACCAGTACTTC
v_gene: TRBV5-8
j_gene: TRBJ2-7
d_gene: NA
abundance: NA

CDR3aa: CASRAGQGVRTEAFF
CDR3nt: TGTGCCAGCAGAGCGGGACAGGGGGTTCGCACTGAAGCTTTCTTT
v_gene: TRBV7-8
j_gene: TRBJ1-1
d_gene: TRBD1
abundance: NA